One and the same sample provided the 13 T cell receptor beta chains below, sequenced in a study of technical replicates of blood from several donors (dated by TCRdb to 2016 to 2017). The protocol used for the library was the immunoSEQ multiplex PCR assay. As stored in TCRdb, this immuneACCESS dataset retains in-frame rearrangements with V and J assigned. A fraction of the clones does not appear; measured against another copy, unresolved V genes explain less than half of the discrepancy, and the remainder lacks a known reason. The sample table lists approximately 79,000 clones, about 93% of them with a count of one. The ten biggest clones cover approximately 0.4% of the sample. What was sequenced was T cells isolated from PBMCs. These receptors were taken from a human donor in good health.

This chain connects TRBV19 to TRBJ1-5; 9 bases are shared with TRBD1. V shed 1 base and J 5 bases; nucleotides not matched to a gene: 6. Germline V lookup: CDR1 LNHDA, CDR2 SQIVND (reference sequence). CDR3 length: 16 residues. The CDR3 DNA reads TGTGCCAGTAGTATAGGCGGACAGGGGTCTTATCAGCCCCAGCATTTT. This translates into CASSIGGQGSYQPQHF. The full variable domain, its missing parts supplied by reference TRBV19 and TRBJ1-5, is DGGITQSPKYLFRKEGQNVTLSCEQNLNHDAMYWYRQDPGQGLRLIYYSQIVNDFQKGDIAEGYSVSREKKESFPLTVTSAQKNPTAFYLCASSIGGQGSYQPQHFGDGTRLSIL.

The chain links TRBV4-1 to TRBJ2-1; 8 bases agree with TRBD2. There are 18 residues in the CDR3. Trimming took 1 base from V and 0 from J; bases not matched to a gene: 8. Germline V gene lookup returns CDR1 MGHRA and CDR2 YSYEKL. CDR3 amino acids: CASSQGELAESSYNEQFF. CDR3 DNA: TGCGCCAGCAGCCAAGGGGAACTAGCGGAGAGCTCCTACAATGAGCAGTTCTTC.

This clone was recorded only once. The V gene is TRBV6-6, the J gene TRBJ1-5; tentatively, D is TRBD1 (5 bases). Germline lookup yields CDR1 MNHNY and CDR2 SVGAGI (reference sequence). CDR3 length: 14 amino acids. Trimming removed 1 base from V and 6 bases from J, with 10 bases in between. The CDR3 region is CASSYFGRGQPQHF. DNA of the CDR3: TGTGCCAGCAGTTACTTCGGGAGGGGTCAGCCCCAGCATTTT.

This chain links TRBV18 with TRBJ2-7; TRBD2 aligns across 7 bases. V lost 2 bases to trimming and J lost 4 bases; unmatched junction nucleotides: 5. The length of the CDR3 is 14 residues. CDR1 is KGHSH, CDR2 LQKENI, per germline. The CDR3 bases are TGTGCCAGCTCACCAGCACCTAGCGGATACGAGCAGTACTTC. Translation gives CASSPAPSGYEQYF.

This clone is a singleton in its sample. V is TRBV7-2 and J is TRBJ2-2; 13 bases fit TRBD2. Germline trimming cut 1 base from V and 7 bases from J; bases unmatched to any gene: 0. Germline V gene lookup returns CDR1 SGHTA and CDR2 FQGNSA. The CDR3 length is 15 residues. CDR3 region: CASSLGLAGGGELFF. The DNA of the CDR3 is TGTGCCAGCAGCTTAGGACTAGCGGGAGGCGGGGAGCTGTTTTTT. The full variable domain, rest sourced from reference TRBV7-2 and TRBJ2-2, is GAGVSQSPSNKVTEKGKDVELRCDPISGHTALYWYRQSLGQGLEFLIYFQGNSAPDKSGLPSDRFSAERTGGSVSTLTIQRTQQEDSAVYLCASSLGLAGGGELFFGEGSRLTVL.

V gene TRBV5-1 combines with J gene TRBJ2-5, with D possibly TRBD1 on 5 matching bases. The CDR3 has 15 amino acids. Deletions cut 3 bases from V and 1 base from J, with 13 bases between. Germline V gene data show CDR1 as SGHRS and CDR2 as YFSETQ. The CDR3, as DNA: TGCGCCAGCAGCTCCCGGAAGGGGATCCAAGAGACCCAGTACTTC. It codes for CASSSRKGIQETQYF.

The CDR3 loop is CASSYGTDTQYF. CDR3 bases: TGCGCCAGCAGCTACGGTACAGATACGCAGTATTTT. The rearrangement uses TRBV5-1 and TRBJ2-3, with no clear D. CDR3 length equals 12 residues. Germline V gene data show CDR1 as SGHRS and CDR2 as YFSETQ. Trimming left V 3 bases short and J 3 bases short, with 5 bases between.

The rearrangement links TRBV4-3 to TRBJ1-1, with 7 bases identical to TRBD1. V dropped 1 base and J dropped 0; count of bases not matched to a gene: 2. Germline V gene lookup returns CDR1 LGHNA and CDR2 YSLEER. CDR3 length: 15 amino acids. CDR3 residues: CASSQVTGVNTEAFF. The CDR3 DNA is TGCGCCAGCAGCCAAGTAACAGGGGTGAACACTGAAGCTTTCTTT.

The chain employs TRBV29-1 and TRBJ2-7; D is perhaps TRBD2 (6 bases). This CDR3 comprises 10 residues. The germline CDR1 and CDR2 sequences are SQVTM and ANQGSEA. Trimming removed 6 bases at V and 5 bases at J, with 8 bases between. The CDR3 sequence is CSVGGNEQYF. CDR3 sequence (DNA): TGCAGCGTCGGGGGTAACGAGCAGTACTTC.

V usage is TRBV6-1 and J usage is TRBJ2-7; 8 bases line up with TRBD1. The CDR3 sequence is 14 residues long. Losses at the gene ends were 8 bases for V and 2 bases for J; bases not matched to a gene: 8. Looked up from germline, CDR1 is MNHNS and CDR2 is SASEGT. In nucleotides, the CDR3 is TGTGCCAGCCTCTCGGCAGGGGGCCCCTACGAGCAGTACTTC. Translated: CASLSAGGPYEQYF.

The chain has TRBV6-5 and TRBJ1-2, with D tentatively TRBD1 (5 bases). Deletions cut 7 bases from V and 8 bases from J, with 11 bases between. CDR1 and CDR2 (germline): MNHEY, SVGAGI. CDR3 length equals 11 residues. CDR3 bases: TGTGCCAGCACTCAGGGAGGAGGCTACACCTTC. It translates to CASTQGGGYTF.

The chain is built from TRBV20-1 and TRBJ2-1, with 7 bases that match TRBD1. CDR3 size: 11 residues. The V segment lost 6 bases and the J segment 7 bases; nucleotides outside the gene matches: 3. Germline-derived CDR1 and CDR2 are DFQATT and SNEGSKA (reference sequence). The CDR3 DNA reads TGCAGTGCAAGACAGGGTAATGAGCAGTTCTTC. It codes for CSARQGNEQFF.

The genes are TRBV29-1 and TRBJ2-1; maybe TRBD2 (6 bases). Trimming took 4 bases from V and 7 from J, leaving 14 bases between them. CDR3 length equals 13 residues. Per germline, CDR1 SQVTM and CDR2 ANQGSEA. The CDR3 DNA is TGCAGCGTTGGGGCGGGAACTACTAATGAGCAGTTCTTC. Translated: CSVGAGTTNEQFF.